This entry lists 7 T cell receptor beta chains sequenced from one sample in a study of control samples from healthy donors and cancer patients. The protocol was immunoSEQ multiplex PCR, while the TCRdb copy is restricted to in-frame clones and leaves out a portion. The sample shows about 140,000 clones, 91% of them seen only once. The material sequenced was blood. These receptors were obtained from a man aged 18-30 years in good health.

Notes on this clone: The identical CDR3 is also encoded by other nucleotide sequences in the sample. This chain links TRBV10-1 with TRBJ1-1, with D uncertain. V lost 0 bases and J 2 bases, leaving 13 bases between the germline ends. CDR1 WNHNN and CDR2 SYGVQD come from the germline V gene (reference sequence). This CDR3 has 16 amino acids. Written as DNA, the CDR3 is TGCGCCAGCAGTGAGTCCACTTTCTCTCGAAACACTGAAGCTTTCTTT. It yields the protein CASSESTFSRNTEAFF.

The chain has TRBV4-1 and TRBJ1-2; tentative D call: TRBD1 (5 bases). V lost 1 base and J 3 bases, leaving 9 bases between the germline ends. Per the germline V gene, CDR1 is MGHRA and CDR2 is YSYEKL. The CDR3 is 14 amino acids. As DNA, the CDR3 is TGCGCCAGCAGCCAAGTAGGGGAGGACTATGGCTACACCTTC. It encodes CASSQVGEDYGYTF.

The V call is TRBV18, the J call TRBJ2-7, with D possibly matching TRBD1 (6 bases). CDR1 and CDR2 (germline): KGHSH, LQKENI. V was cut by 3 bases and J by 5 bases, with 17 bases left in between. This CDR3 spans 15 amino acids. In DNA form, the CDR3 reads TGTGCCAGCTCACCCCCCAGAGGCAGGGGCCACGAGCAGTACTTC. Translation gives CASSPPRGRGHEQYF.

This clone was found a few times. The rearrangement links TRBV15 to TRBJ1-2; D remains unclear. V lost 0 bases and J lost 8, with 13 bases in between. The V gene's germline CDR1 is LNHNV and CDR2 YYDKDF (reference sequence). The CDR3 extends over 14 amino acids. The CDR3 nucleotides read TGTGCCACCAGCAGAGATCGCGGGTACCACGGCTACACCTTC. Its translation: CATSRDRGYHGYTF. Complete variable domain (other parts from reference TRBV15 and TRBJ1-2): DAMVIQNPRYQVTQFGKPVTLSCSQTLNHNVMYWYQQKSSQAPKLLFHYYDKDFNNEADTPDNFQSRRPNTSFCFLDIRSPGLGDTAMYLCATSRDRGYHGYTFGSGTRLTVV.

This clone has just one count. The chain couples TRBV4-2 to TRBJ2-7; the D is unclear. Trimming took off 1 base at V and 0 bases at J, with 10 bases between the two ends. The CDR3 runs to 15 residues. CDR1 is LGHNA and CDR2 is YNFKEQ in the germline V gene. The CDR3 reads CASSQGYDSSYEQYF. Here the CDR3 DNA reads TGTGCCAGCAGCCAAGGTTATGACTCCTCCTACGAGCAGTACTTC.

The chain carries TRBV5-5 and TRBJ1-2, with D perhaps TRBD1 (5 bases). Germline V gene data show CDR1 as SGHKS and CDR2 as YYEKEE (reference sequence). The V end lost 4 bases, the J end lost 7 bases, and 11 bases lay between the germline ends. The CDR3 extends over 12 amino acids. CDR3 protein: CASSGTGPGYTF. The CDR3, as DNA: TGTGCCAGCAGCGGTACAGGTCCTGGCTACACCTTC.

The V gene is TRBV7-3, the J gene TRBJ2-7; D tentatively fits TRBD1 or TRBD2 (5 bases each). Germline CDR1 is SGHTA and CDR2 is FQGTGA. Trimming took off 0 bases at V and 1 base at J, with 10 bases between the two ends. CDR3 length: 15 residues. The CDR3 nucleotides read TGTGCCAGCAGCTTAACCCACGGGGCGTCCTACGAGCAGTACTTC. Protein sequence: CASSLTHGASYEQYF.